This TCR beta chain emerged from a study of T cells after yellow fever vaccination. Overall study: SMART-Seq v4 Ultra Low Input handled preparation of low-cell-number fractions.

The CDR3 has 14 residues. Trimming left V 5 bases short and J 3 bases short, with 11 bases between. The germline gives CDR1 LNHDA, CDR2 SQIVND (reference sequence). This clonotype was counted a few times. Its antigen is still unknown. General study findings and limits: Relatively few clonotypes were ones that appeared in both CD4 and CD8 compartments.

TCRdb re-called the 5' RACE reads through MiXCR, storing one row per CDR3 protein. The table lists 450,000 to 550,000 distinct CDR3 sequences, around a fifth of them singletons, with roughly a sixth in the top ten. The sequence derives from a man aged 18 to 29 who received the YFV17D yellow fever vaccine. The sequencing used PBMCs, collected about 20 days after the first yellow fever vaccination. The chain couples TRBV19 to TRBJ1-5; no reliable D call. The CDR3 bases are TGTGCCAGTAGTTCGCGGGTTCACAATCAGCCCCAGCATTTT. Its protein product is CASSSRVHNQPQHF.